This passage covers 17 T cell receptor beta chains from one sample sequenced in a study of CD8 T cells in ankylosing spondylitis. Findings of the study overall: It appeared that ankylosing spondylitis blood was characterized by a TCR beta motif of under ten highly homologous variants.

Via MiXCR, TCRdb re-called the 5' RACE reads, giving one row per CDR3 protein. The sample lists fewer than 450,000 distinct CDR3 sequences, roughly a sixth occurring once. For these TCRs, the target antigens are not known. Sequenced sample: blood, either unsorted or a sorted T cell fraction (not recorded which). The receptors originated from a male donor with ankylosing spondylitis.

The genes are TRBV7-2 and TRBJ1-5; the D is unclear. This CDR3 has 14 residues. The germline V gene has CDR1 SGHTA and CDR2 FQGNSA. V lost 0 bases and J lost 3, with 6 bases in between. This CDR3 is CASSLAGNNQPQHF. The CDR3 DNA follows: TGTGCCAGCAGCTTAGCGGGGAACAATCAGCCCCAGCATTTT.

V gene TRBV7-2 combines with J gene TRBJ2-5; TRBD2 aligns across 7 bases. Germline assignment: CDR1 SGHTA and CDR2 FQGNSA. The CDR3 is 17 residues long. Germline trimming cut 2 bases from V and 4 bases from J; bases unmatched to any gene: 13. CDR3 nucleotides: TGTGCCAGCAGCTTAAAAGGGTTCTACGGGAGGAGAGAGACCCAGTACTTC. Its protein is CASSLKGFYGRRETQYF.

The chain is built from TRBV2 and TRBJ2-7; a possible D gene is TRBD1 (6 bases). Germline loops: CDR1 SNHLY, CDR2 FYNNEI. Trimming cost V 6 bases and J 2 bases, with 20 bases left between them. This CDR3 is built from 16 residues. The DNA for the CDR3 is TGTGCCAGCAGCGCCAGACAAACGACAGGAGCCTACGAGCAGTACTTC. As protein: CASSARQTTGAYEQYF.

The chain uses TRBV6-5 and TRBJ2-3; 9 positions match TRBD2. Germline V CDR1 and CDR2: MNHEY, SVGAGI. Germline trimming cut 3 bases from V and 3 bases from J; bases unmatched to any gene: 4. This CDR3 contains 15 residues. CDR3 sequence reads: CASSYGGRATDTQYF. CDR3 bases: TGTGCCAGCAGTTATGGCGGGAGGGCGACAGATACGCAGTATTTT.

Details on this clonotype: An end of the junction differs from the germline gene, which may be a read error. This chain joins TRBV18 and TRBJ2-7; D may be TRBD1 (6 bases). Germline V CDR1 and CDR2: KGHSH, LQKENI. The CDR3 is 13 residues long. The CDR3, as DNA: TGTGCCAGCCAAGCTGGGACAACCTACGATCAGTACTTC. This codes for CASQAGTTYDQYF. Drawing the rest from reference TRBV18 and TRBJ2-7, the complete variable domain is NAGVMQNPRHLVRRRGQEARLRCSPMKGHSHVYWYRQLPEEGLKFMVYLQKENIIDESGMPKERFSAEFPKEGPSILRIQQVVRGDSAAYFCASQAGTTYDQYFGPGTRLTVT.

This sequence joins TRBV7-9 and TRBJ2-5; TRBD1 is a possible D gene (6 bases). Trimming took 1 base from V and 3 from J, leaving 9 bases between them. CDR3 length: 14 residues. Germline CDR1 is SEHNR and CDR2 is FQNEAQ (reference sequence). The CDR3 sequence is CASSLVAGEETQYF. CDR3 coding DNA: TGTGCCAGCAGCTTAGTCGCAGGGGAAGAGACCCAGTACTTC.

This clonotype has at least ten counts. V usage is TRBV12-3 or TRBV12-4 and J usage is TRBJ1-2, with D perhaps TRBD1 (6 bases). V dropped 6 bases and J dropped 2 bases, with 16 bases sitting between them. CDR3 length: 15 residues. The CDR3 sequence is CASRAAGTINYGYTF. CDR3 DNA sequence: TGTGCCAGCAGGGCCGCCGGGACAATCAACTATGGCTACACCTTC.

The V gene is TRBV29-1, the J gene TRBJ2-1; TRBD2 matches 14 bases. With V trimmed by 6 bases and J by 7 bases, 14 bases remained unmatched. CDR3 length: 17 residues. Germline values: CDR1 SQVTM, CDR2 ANQGSEA. As DNA, the CDR3 is TGCAGCGTCGGTCGACTAGCGGGAGGGCCTAGGAGTAATGAGCAGTTCTTC. Amino acids: CSVGRLAGGPRSNEQFF.

CDR3 loop: CASSKGDRQETQYF. CDR3 DNA sequence: TGTGCCAGTAGTAAGGGGGACAGACAAGAGACCCAGTACTTC. This sequence joins TRBV19 and TRBJ2-5; 7 bases are a match to TRBD1. The CDR3 loop spans 14 amino acids. Germline V gene sequence: CDR1 LNHDA, CDR2 SQIVND (reference sequence). J gave up 2 bases and V 4 bases, and 4 bases lay outside the gene matches.

The rearrangement joins TRBV18 to TRBJ2-7; 8 nucleotides align to TRBD1. The CDR3 loop spans 15 amino acids. V was clipped by 4 bases and J by 0 bases; unmatched bases: 5. Germline V CDR1 and CDR2: KGHSH, LQKENI. The CDR3 DNA reads TGTGCCAGCTCACAACGGGACAGGAACTCCTACGAGCAGTACTTC. Translated: CASSQRDRNSYEQYF.

This clonotype was recorded a few times. J is TRBJ2-7 and V is TRBV6-5, with a possible D match to TRBD2 (6 bases). The CDR3 has 17 residues. V gave up 0 bases and J gave up 2 bases, with 17 bases separating them. The germline V gene has CDR1 MNHEY and CDR2 SVGAGI. CDR3: CASSYSRRGGDTYEQYF. The CDR3 nucleotides read TGTGCCAGCAGTTACTCGAGACGTGGAGGGGATACCTACGAGCAGTACTTC.

This clonotype was seen only a few times. V is TRBV5-1 and J is TRBJ2-6, with D perhaps matching TRBD1 (5 bases). Germline V gene data show CDR1 as SGHRS and CDR2 as YFSETQ. The CDR3 consists of 15 residues. Trimming shortened V by 0 bases and J by 3 bases, and 7 bases separated the two germline ends. CDR3 region: CASSLAGFGANVLTF. CDR3 in DNA: TGCGCCAGCAGCTTGGCAGGGTTTGGGGCCAACGTCCTGACTTTC. Full variable domain (missing parts from reference TRBV5-1 and TRBJ2-6): KAGVTQTPRYLIKTRGQQVTLSCSPISGHRSVSWYQQTPGQGLQFLFEYFSETQRNKGNFPGRFSGRQFSNSRSEMNVSTLELGDSALYLCASSLAGFGANVLTFGAGSRLTVL.

The rearrangement uses TRBV12-3 or TRBV12-4 and TRBJ1-2, with 10 bases lining up with TRBD1. The CDR3 is 13 residues long. V dropped 3 bases and J dropped 11; count of bases not matched to a gene: 6. The CDR3 loop is CASSFGDRGPYTF. CDR3 bases: TGTGCCAGCAGTTTCGGGGACAGGGGACCGTACACCTTC.

This clonotype was seen ten or more times. The genes are TRBV20-1 and TRBJ2-3; tentative D call: TRBD1 (6 bases). Germline V gene lookup returns CDR1 DFQATT and CDR2 SNEGSKA (reference sequence). Trimming stripped 6 bases from V and 3 bases from J, with 19 bases between. The CDR3 is made up of 15 amino acids. CDR3 in amino acids: CSALHDRFGTDTQYF. DNA of the CDR3: TGCAGTGCACTTCACGACAGGTTTGGGACAGATACGCAGTATTTT.

V and J are TRBV11-3 and TRBJ2-1; 9 bases map to TRBD1. The CDR3 length is 15 residues. J was trimmed by 11 bases and V by 5 bases; bases with no gene match: 13. CDR1 and CDR2 from the germline V gene are SGHNT and YENEEA. CDR3 nucleotide sequence: TGTGCCAGCAGCCCCGGGACAGGGACTTTTGAGAAGCAGTTCTTC. Translation gives CASSPGTGTFEKQFF.

This clonotype has a count of ten or more. V gene TRBV7-9 combines with J gene TRBJ2-7; 9 nucleotides match TRBD1. The CDR3 runs to 15 residues. The junction had 8 bases not matched to a gene; V was cut back by 1 base and J by 7 bases. Per the germline V gene, CDR1 is SEHNR and CDR2 is FQNEAQ (reference sequence). CDR3 amino acids: CASSLEGQGTREQYF. The CDR3 DNA reads as TGTGCCAGCAGCTTAGAGGGACAGGGAACGCGGGAGCAGTACTTC.

The chain recombines TRBV19 with TRBJ1-5; TRBD1 matches at 7 bases. The CDR3 has 14 amino acids. CDR1 and CDR2 (germline): LNHDA, SQIVND (reference sequence). Trimming at V came to 11 bases and at J to 5 bases, leaving 12 bases not matched to a gene. CDR3 nucleotides: TGTGCCTCCTCCCGGGACAGTGCTTATCAGCCCCAGCATTTT. Translated, it gives CASSRDSAYQPQHF.